A selection of T cell receptor beta chains follows, all from one sample in a study of shared clonotypes between healthy human individuals. Method: immunoSEQ multiplex PCR; TCRdb's copy keeps in-frame clones and lacks some. The sample shows 75,000 to 100,000 clones, about 45% of them seen only once. Sequenced: PBMCs. Receptors originate from a woman aged 35 to 49 in good health. Some clones in this sample may be carry-over from other donors' samples. Each CDR3 is given with its conserved first and last residue. D genes are given only for firm matches. Clone size is shown for a subset of rows, as once, few, many or a class of expanded clone.

v_call	d_call	j_call	clone_size	cdr3_nt	cdr3_aa
TRBV12-5	TRBD1	TRBJ1-5	.	TGTGCTAGTGGTACAGGGGCAGGGCAGCCCCAGCATTTT	CASGTGAGQPQHF
TRBV2	TRBD1	TRBJ2-1	few	TGTGCCAGCAGTGGACGGACAGGGGACTACAATGAGCAGTTCTTC	CASSGRTGDYNEQFF
TRBV9	TRBD1	TRBJ1-4	few	TGTGCCAGCAGCCGACGGACAGGGGGCTATGAAAAACTGTTTTTT	CASSRRTGGYEKLFF
TRBV9	.	TRBJ2-7	.	TGTGCCAGCAGCAAAGTTGACCTAGTCACCTACGAGCAGTACTTC	CASSKVDLVTYEQYF
TRBV5-4	TRBD1	TRBJ2-6	.	TGTGCCAGCAGCGCCCCGGGACAGGTGACCTCTGGGGCCAACGTCCTGACTTTC	CASSAPGQVTSGANVLTF
TRBV5-4	.	TRBJ2-3	many	TGTGCCAGCAGCCCGGGGGGCACAGATACGCAGTATTTT	CASSPGGTDTQYF
TRBV2	.	TRBJ1-1	many	TGTGCCACCTCTTCACAGGGAATAAGCACTGAAGCTTTCTTT	CATSSQGISTEAFF
TRBV30	.	TRBJ1-1	few	TGTGCCTGGAGGGGCCTGGCTGAAGCTTTCTTT	CAWRGLAEAFF
TRBV29-1	.	TRBJ1-2	few	TGCAGCGTTGTGGCAGGAACTAACTATGGCTACACCTTC	CSVVAGTNYGYTF
TRBV7-2	.	TRBJ1-4	.	TGTGCCAGCAGCTCAGCCGGGGGGGTTAATGAAAAACTGTTTTTT	CASSSAGGVNEKLFF
TRBV10-2	.	TRBJ1-2	many	TGCGCCAGCGCCCGGGATTCCTATGGCTACACCTTC	CASARDSYGYTF
TRBV5-1	TRBD1	TRBJ1-1	many	TGCGCCAGCAGCTTGGGGCCGGGACAGGGTGAAGCTTTCTTT	CASSLGPGQGEAFF
TRBV30	.	TRBJ2-1	many	TGTGCCTGGAGTAGTTACACCATCTCTGGGCAGTTCTTC	CAWSSYTISGQFF
TRBV5-4	TRBD2	TRBJ2-5	.	TGTGCCAGTATAGCGGGAAGTCAAGAGACCCAGTACTTC	CASIAGSQETQYF
TRBV7-9	.	TRBJ1-6	.	TGTGCCAGCAGCTCCCCCGGAGGGAATTCACCCCTCCACTTT	CASSSPGGNSPLHF
TRBV28	.	TRBJ1-5	.	TGTGCCAGCATCCAGGGTGATCGCAATCAGCCCCAGCATTTT	CASIQGDRNQPQHF
TRBV28	TRBD1	TRBJ1-2	.	TGTGCCAGCAGGTTGGACAGGTTGAGCTTGGGGACCTATGGCTACACCTTC	CASRLDRLSLGTYGYTF
TRBV25-1	.	TRBJ1-2	many	TGTGCCAGCAGTGATCGGGGGGCAGGTGGCTACACCTTC	CASSDRGAGGYTF
TRBV30	TRBD1	TRBJ2-7	once	TGTGCCTGGAGGAACCGGGACAGGGGTGGTTACGAGCAGTACTTC	CAWRNRDRGGYEQYF
TRBV7-9	.	TRBJ2-5	.	TGTGCCAGCAGCTTAGTTGTCGCGGAGACCCAGTACTTC	CASSLVVAETQYF
TRBV5-6	TRBD1	TRBJ2-7	many	TGTGCCAGCAGCTTAGCGGTGAGAACAGGGGGACTGGGGTCCTACGAGCAGTACTTC	CASSLAVRTGGLGSYEQYF
TRBV7-9	.	TRBJ2-3	once	TGTGCCAGCAGCCAGACAGGTCTCACAGATACGCAGTATTTT	CASSQTGLTDTQYF
TRBV25-1	.	TRBJ2-7	many	TGTGCCAGCAGTGAATCCCTCCTCCTATCCCCCGGGCAGTACTTC	CASSESLLLSPGQYF
TRBV30	.	TRBJ1-1	.	TGTGCCTGGAGTGTATGGCGGGGAGGGGCTTTCTTT	CAWSVWRGGAFF
TRBV5-4	.	TRBJ1-5	few	TGTGCCAGCAGCTTAAGGACGGAACATCAGCCCCAGCATTTT	CASSLRTEHQPQHF
TRBV9	.	TRBJ2-1	once	TGTGCCAGCAGCCCGAGGGATTCCTACAATGAGCAGTTCTTC	CASSPRDSYNEQFF
TRBV5-1	TRBD1	TRBJ2-7	few	TGCGCCAGCAGCCCCGGGACAGGGGGCTACGAGCAGTACTTC	CASSPGTGGYEQYF
TRBV19	TRBD2	TRBJ2-7	.	TGTGCCAGTAGTACTCCGGGACTAGCGAGCTACGAGCAGTACTTC	CASSTPGLASYEQYF
TRBV30	.	TRBJ1-2	many	TGTGCCTGGAGTCCGGGGTGGGGCTACACCTTC	CAWSPGWGYTF
TRBV30	.	TRBJ1-5	.	TGTGCCTGCTCGCGGTCTCTAGATCAGCCCCGGCATTTT	CACSRSLDQPRHF
TRBV10-3	.	TRBJ2-1	medium-sized	TGTGCCATCAGTGAAGGGAGCTCCTACAATGAGCAGTTCTTC	CAISEGSSYNEQFF
TRBV5-4	.	TRBJ1-2	many	TGTGCCAGCAGCCCCTCGGGAGGTGCCTATGGCTACACCTTC	CASSPSGGAYGYTF
TRBV5-6	TRBD1	TRBJ2-7	many	TGTGCCAGTACTGACAGGGTGACTTACGAGCAGTACTTC	CASTDRVTYEQYF
TRBV7-6	.	TRBJ2-1	.	TGTGCCAGCAGCGAACCCGGCGGGATACGGTCTTCTGAGCAGTTCTTC	CASSEPGGIRSSEQFF
TRBV20-1	.	TRBJ1-2	few	TGCAGTGCTAGTGGGGGGGACGGCTACACCTTC	CSASGGDGYTF
TRBV7-9	.	TRBJ2-7	.	TGTGCCAGCAGGTCCGAAGGGGGACAGTACTTC	CASRSEGGQYF
TRBV5-3	.	TRBJ1-5	medium-sized	TGTGCCAGAAGCTTGGCGCAAAATCAGCCCCAGCATTTT	CARSLAQNQPQHF
TRBV29-1	.	TRBJ1-5	once	TGCAGCGTTGCAACCGGGACAAATGATCAGCCCCAGCATTTT	CSVATGTNDQPQHF
TRBV5-1	.	TRBJ2-7	few	TGCGCCAGCAGCTTGGCCCCCGGACTTGGCGGCGAGCAGTACTTC	CASSLAPGLGGEQYF
TRBV19	.	TRBJ2-1	many	TGTGCCAGTACCGAGACAGCTTACAATGAGCAGTTCTTC	CASTETAYNEQFF
TRBV30	.	TRBJ1-1	few	TGTGCCTGGAGGGAAACTGAAGCTTTCTTT	CAWRETEAFF
TRBV15	.	TRBJ2-1	.	TGTGCCACCAGCAGAGATCGGGGAAGTGACTACAATGAGCAGTTCTTC	CATSRDRGSDYNEQFF
TRBV15	TRBD2	TRBJ2-7	.	TGTGCCACCAGCAGAGATAGGGGCGGGAGGGGCTACGAGCAGTACTTC	CATSRDRGGRGYEQYF
TRBV18	TRBD1	TRBJ1-2	few	TGTGCCAGCTCACCAGGGACAGGGGGCGACGGCTACACCTTC	CASSPGTGGDGYTF
TRBV27	.	TRBJ2-3	many	TGTGCCAGCAGTCCTTCGACAGATACGCAGTATTTT	CASSPSTDTQYF
TRBV5-4	.	TRBJ2-5	.	TGTGCCAGCAGCTTGGGGAGTGGAGAGACCCAGTACTTC	CASSLGSGETQYF
TRBV30	.	TRBJ2-7	many	TGTGCCTGTGGCGGCGGGACGGTGTACGAGCAGTACTTC	CACGGGTVYEQYF
TRBV4-3	TRBD1	TRBJ2-5	.	TGCGCCAGCAGCCAATTTAGGGGGCGGGAGACCCAGTACTTC	CASSQFRGRETQYF
TRBV7-9	TRBD1	TRBJ2-7	.	TGTGCCAGCAGCCCGGACCAGGGGGCCTACGAGCAGTACTTC	CASSPDQGAYEQYF
TRBV5-4	TRBD2	TRBJ2-3	.	TGTGCCAGCAGGTCCGGGACTAGGAGAACAGATACGCAGTATTTT	CASRSGTRRTDTQYF
TRBV9	.	TRBJ1-2	.	TGTGCCAGCAGCGTAGAAACGGGTACGGGCGGCTACACCTTC	CASSVETGTGGYTF
TRBV28	.	TRBJ1-2	.	TGTGCCAGCAGCTTGGGGAGGAAGGTCTCTCGGGGCTACACCTTC	CASSLGRKVSRGYTF
TRBV19	.	TRBJ1-2	.	TGTGCCAGTAGTATCTTGTCAGCGACAAACTATGGCTACACCTTC	CASSILSATNYGYTF